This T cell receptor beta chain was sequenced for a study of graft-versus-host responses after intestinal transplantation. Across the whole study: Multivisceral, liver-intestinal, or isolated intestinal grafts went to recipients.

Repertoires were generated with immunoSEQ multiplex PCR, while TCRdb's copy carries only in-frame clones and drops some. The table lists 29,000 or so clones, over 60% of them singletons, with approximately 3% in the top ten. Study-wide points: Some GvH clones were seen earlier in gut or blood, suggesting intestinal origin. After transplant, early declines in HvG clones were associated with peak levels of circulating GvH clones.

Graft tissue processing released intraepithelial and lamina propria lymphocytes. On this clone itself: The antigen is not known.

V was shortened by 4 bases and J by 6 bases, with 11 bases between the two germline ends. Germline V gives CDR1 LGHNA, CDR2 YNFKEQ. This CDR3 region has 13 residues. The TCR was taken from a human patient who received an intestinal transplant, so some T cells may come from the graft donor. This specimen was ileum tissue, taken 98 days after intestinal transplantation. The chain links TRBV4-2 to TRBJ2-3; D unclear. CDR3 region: CASSLLPRDTQYF. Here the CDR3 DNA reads TGTGCCAGCAGCCTATTACCTCGGGATACGCAGTATTTT.